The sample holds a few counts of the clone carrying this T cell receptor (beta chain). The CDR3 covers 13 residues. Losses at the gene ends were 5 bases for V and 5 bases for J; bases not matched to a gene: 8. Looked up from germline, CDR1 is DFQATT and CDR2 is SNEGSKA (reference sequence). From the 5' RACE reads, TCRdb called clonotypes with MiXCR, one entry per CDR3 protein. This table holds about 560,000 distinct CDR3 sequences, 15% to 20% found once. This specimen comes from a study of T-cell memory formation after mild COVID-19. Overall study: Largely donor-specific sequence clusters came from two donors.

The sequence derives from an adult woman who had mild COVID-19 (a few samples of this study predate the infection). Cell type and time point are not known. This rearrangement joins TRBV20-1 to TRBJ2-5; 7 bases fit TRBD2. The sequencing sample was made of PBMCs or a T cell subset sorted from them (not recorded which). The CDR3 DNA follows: TGCAGTGCTGGCCCTGCGGGGGTGGAGACCCAGTACTTC. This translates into CSAGPAGVETQYF.